Presented here are 19 T cell receptor beta chains from one specimen sequenced in a study of T cells in Graves' hyperthyroidism and ophthalmopathy. RNA transcripts served as the template for amplifying TCR beta CDR3 regions. A set of HTBI primers served as the primers for a first-round RT-PCR of the TCR CDR3. MiXCR, run by TCRdb on the multiplex PCR reads, gives a single entry per CDR3 protein. The sample lists roughly 250,000 distinct CDR3 sequences; approximately 20% were seen once. Sequenced: blood. These receptor sequences come from a young man with Graves' ophthalmopathy.

Notes on this clonotype: It is likely a read error, because the conserved phenylalanine at the end of the CDR3 is missing. This sequence joins TRBV27 and TRBJ2-7, with TRBD1 matching over 8 bases. The CDR3 spans 14 residues. Germline-derived CDR1 and CDR2 are MNHEY and SMNVEV (reference sequence). The trim removed 4 bases at V and 4 bases at J, leaving 6 bases unmatched. The CDR3 sequence is CASSSGQGAYEQYL. The CDR3 DNA is TGTGCCAGCAGTTCTGGACAGGGAGCTTACGAGCAGTACCTC.

This chain uses TRBV19 with TRBJ2-5, with 11 bases lining up with TRBD2. The V segment lost 7 bases and the J segment 0 bases; nucleotides outside the gene matches: 7. This CDR3 comprises 16 residues. Germline assignment: CDR1 LNHDA and CDR2 SQIVND (reference sequence). CDR3 protein: CASTTSGTLYQETQYF. CDR3 DNA: TGTGCCAGTACGACTAGCGGGACCCTGTACCAAGAGACCCAGTACTTC.

In DNA form, the CDR3 reads TGCGCCAGCAGCTTGGCCATTGGTATAGGGCTGAATGAGCAGTTCTTC. Translated, it gives CASSLAIGIGLNEQFF. The chain employs TRBV5-1 and TRBJ2-1; no definite D call. CDR1 and CDR2 (germline): SGHRS, YFSETQ. This CDR3 region has 16 residues. V lost 0 bases, J lost 7 bases, and 17 bases lay in between. Full variable domain (missing parts from reference TRBV5-1 and TRBJ2-1): KAGVTQTPRYLIKTRGQQVTLSCSPISGHRSVSWYQQTPGQGLQFLFEYFSETQRNKGNFPGRFSGRQFSNSRSEMNVSTLELGDSALYLCASSLAIGIGLNEQFFGPGTRLTVL.

Many counts were recorded for this clonotype. Its ends do not fully match the called genes, so a read error is possible. The gene calls are TRBV30 and TRBJ2-1, with D perhaps TRBD2 (6 bases). The germline gives CDR1 GTSNPN, CDR2 SVGIG (reference sequence). The CDR3 has 15 residues. Written as DNA, the CDR3 is TGTGCCTGGCGAGGGGCGGGAATGGGCTACAGTGAGCAGTTCTTC. Protein: CAWRGAGMGYSEQFF.

At least ten counts were recorded for this clonotype. This chain connects TRBV3-1 to TRBJ1-1; D is uncertain. Germline loops: CDR1 LGHDT, CDR2 YNNKEL (reference sequence). Between the trimmed V and J ends, which lost 1 base and 4 bases, there was a span of 7 bases. The CDR3 is 13 residues long. The CDR3 reads CASSQAGLTEAFF. For the CDR3, the DNA is TGTGCCAGCAGCCAAGCCGGGCTCACTGAAGCTTTCTTT.

Only a few counts were recorded for this clonotype. This chain links TRBV11-3 with TRBJ2-1; 12 bases are a match to TRBD2. V lost 5 bases to trimming and J lost 8 bases; unmatched junction nucleotides: 16. The CDR3 sequence is 18 residues long. Germline V gene lookup returns CDR1 SGHNT and CDR2 YENEEA. The CDR3, as DNA: TGTGCCAGCAGCCTTAGACAGGCCCGACTAGCGGGAGAAGATGAGCAGTTCTTC. It translates to CASSLRQARLAGEDEQFF.

This clonotype was seen many times. V usage is TRBV11-2 and J usage is TRBJ2-1; 7 bases line up with TRBD1. The CDR3 has 16 amino acids. The V gene end was trimmed by 5 bases and the J gene end by 7 bases; junction bases not matched to a gene: 14. Germline-derived CDR1 and CDR2 are SGHAT and FQNNGV. CDR3: CASSIDRVSIGNEQFF. DNA for the CDR3: TGTGCCAGCAGCATCGACAGGGTCAGTATTGGTAATGAGCAGTTCTTC.

The J gene is TRBJ2-7, the V gene TRBV5-6, with 14 bases matching TRBD2. CDR3 length: 17 residues. Per the germline V gene, CDR1 is SGHDT and CDR2 is YYEEEE. V gave up 5 bases and J gave up 5 bases; unmatched junction bases: 12. DNA for the CDR3: TGTGCCAGCAGTTTACTCCCGGGACTAGCGGGAGTGAACGAGCAGTACTTC. This encodes CASSLLPGLAGVNEQYF.

This clonotype was counted a few times. The V and J genes are TRBV5-1 and TRBJ2-2; D gene ambiguous. V was trimmed by 6 bases and J by 0 bases, leaving 9 bases between them. Germline values: CDR1 SGHRS, CDR2 YFSETQ. The CDR3 covers 14 residues. CDR3 amino acids: CASKQISNTGELFF. The CDR3 DNA sequence: TGCGCCAGCAAACAGATTTCGAACACCGGGGAGCTGTTTTTT.

The J gene is TRBJ1-2, the V gene TRBV20-1, with 8 bases matching TRBD1. The CDR3 loop spans 13 amino acids. V dropped 4 bases and J dropped 8; count of bases not matched to a gene: 9. Germline lookup yields CDR1 DFQATT and CDR2 SNEGSKA (reference sequence). The CDR3 DNA is TGCAGTGCTAAATCCGGGACAGGTCGCGGCTACACCTTC. It codes for CSAKSGTGRGYTF.

This clonotype was seen a handful of times. The rearrangement uses TRBV5-8 and TRBJ1-5, with D possibly TRBD1 on 6 matching bases. Germline V gene lookup returns CDR1 SGHTS and CDR2 YDEGEE. V gave up 3 bases and J gave up 3 bases, with 13 bases separating them. This CDR3 contains 15 residues. CDR3 region: CASSSGQINNQPQHF. The CDR3 bases are TGTGCCAGCAGCTCGGGACAAATCAACAATCAGCCCCAGCATTTT.

This clonotype appeared a single time. Possible read error: a much larger clone is one base away. In DNA form, the CDR3 reads TGTGCCAGCAGTTCCACTAGCGCCAAATACAATGAGCAGTTCTTC. Protein: CASSSTSAKYNEQFF. This rearrangement joins TRBV12-3 or TRBV12-4 to TRBJ2-1; 7 nucleotides match TRBD2. With 4 bases clipped from V and 4 bases from J, the junction kept 7 bases outside the gene matches. CDR3 size: 15 residues.

The chain recombines TRBV7-9 with TRBJ2-5; 12 bases line up with TRBD1. V lost 4 bases and J lost 5; bases outside the gene matches: 5. This CDR3 is built from 15 residues. Germline CDR1 SEHNR, CDR2 FQNEAQ (reference sequence). CDR3 amino acids: CASSSGTGGRETQYF. CDR3 nucleotide sequence: TGTGCCAGCAGCTCCGGGACAGGGGGCCGGGAGACCCAGTACTTC.

There are many counts of this clonotype. The chain combines TRBV11-3 with TRBJ1-1; 12 nucleotides line up with TRBD1. CDR3 size: 17 residues. In germline, CDR1 is SGHNT, CDR2 YENEEA. V shed 5 bases and J 5 bases; nucleotides not matched to a gene: 12. DNA for the CDR3: TGTGCCAGCAGCCCGGGACAGGGGGCAATTTCGAGGACTGAAGCTTTCTTT. This codes for CASSPGQGAISRTEAFF. The full variable domain, with the rest looked up from reference TRBV11-3 and TRBJ1-1, is EAGVVQSPRYKIIEKKQPVAFWCNPISGHNTLYWYLQNLGQGPELLIRYENEEAVDDSQLPKDRFSAERLKGVDSTLKIQPAELGDSAVYLCASSPGQGAISRTEAFFGQGTRLTVV.

This clonotype has at least ten counts. The rearrangement links TRBV7-9 to TRBJ2-1, with a possible D match to TRBD2 (6 bases). This CDR3 spans 14 amino acids. V gave up 5 bases and J gave up 3 bases, with 11 bases separating them. The germline V gene encodes CDR1 SEHNR and CDR2 FQNEAQ (reference sequence). The CDR3 coding sequence is TGTGCCAGCAGCCGCGGGGTGGACTACAATGAGCAGTTCTTC. Translating it yields CASSRGVDYNEQFF.

This clonotype turned up a few times. The chain has TRBV6-1 and TRBJ1-2; D uncertain. The CDR3 sequence is 14 residues long. Germline CDR1 is MNHNS and CDR2 is SASEGT. Trimming took 3 bases from V and 7 from J, leaving 15 bases between them. CDR3 in DNA: TGTGCCAGCAGTGACTCTCTGGGCAGCGGTGGCTACACCTTC. Protein: CASSDSLGSGGYTF.

This clonotype occurred a few times. The chain combines TRBV11-3 with TRBJ1-6; possibly TRBD1 for D (6 bases). Germline assignment: CDR1 SGHNT and CDR2 YENEEA. The CDR3 contains 15 residues. V was cut by 6 bases and J by 5 bases, with 14 bases left in between. The CDR3 reads CASSFLGGDNSPLHF. CDR3 in DNA: TGTGCCAGCAGTTTTTTAGGGGGAGATAATTCACCCCTCCACTTT.

This clonotype was seen repeatedly, ten times or more. J is TRBJ2-7 and V is TRBV20-1, with D possibly matching TRBD2 (6 bases). The CDR3 runs 13 residues. Trimming removed 1 base from V and 6 bases from J, with 13 bases in between. CDR1 and CDR2 (germline): DFQATT, SNEGSKA (reference sequence). The CDR3 coding sequence is TGCAGTGCTAGAGGTGCCGGGCGGGGCGAGCAGTACTTC. As protein: CSARGAGRGEQYF.

There are a few counts of this clonotype. The V gene is TRBV7-8, the J gene TRBJ2-4; D remains ambiguous. CDR1 and CDR2 (germline): SGHVS, FQNEAQ. This CDR3 spans 14 amino acids. V lost 5 bases and J 5 bases, leaving 13 bases between the germline ends. The CDR3 loop reads CASSITDGENIQYF. Written as DNA, the CDR3 is TGTGCCAGCAGCATTACAGATGGCGAAAACATTCAGTACTTC.